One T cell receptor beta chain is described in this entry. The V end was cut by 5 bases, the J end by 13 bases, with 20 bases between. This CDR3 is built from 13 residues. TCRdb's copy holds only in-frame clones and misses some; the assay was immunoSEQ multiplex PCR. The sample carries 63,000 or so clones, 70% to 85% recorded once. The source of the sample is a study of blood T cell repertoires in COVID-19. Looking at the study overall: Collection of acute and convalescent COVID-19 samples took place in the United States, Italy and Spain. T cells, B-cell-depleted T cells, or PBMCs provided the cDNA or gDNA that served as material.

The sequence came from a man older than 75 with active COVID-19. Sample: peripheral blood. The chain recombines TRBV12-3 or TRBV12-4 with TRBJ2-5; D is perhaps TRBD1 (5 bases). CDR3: CASSPGLGTRWYF. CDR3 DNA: TGTGCCAGCAGTCCAGGGCTTGGCACACGGTGGTACTTC.